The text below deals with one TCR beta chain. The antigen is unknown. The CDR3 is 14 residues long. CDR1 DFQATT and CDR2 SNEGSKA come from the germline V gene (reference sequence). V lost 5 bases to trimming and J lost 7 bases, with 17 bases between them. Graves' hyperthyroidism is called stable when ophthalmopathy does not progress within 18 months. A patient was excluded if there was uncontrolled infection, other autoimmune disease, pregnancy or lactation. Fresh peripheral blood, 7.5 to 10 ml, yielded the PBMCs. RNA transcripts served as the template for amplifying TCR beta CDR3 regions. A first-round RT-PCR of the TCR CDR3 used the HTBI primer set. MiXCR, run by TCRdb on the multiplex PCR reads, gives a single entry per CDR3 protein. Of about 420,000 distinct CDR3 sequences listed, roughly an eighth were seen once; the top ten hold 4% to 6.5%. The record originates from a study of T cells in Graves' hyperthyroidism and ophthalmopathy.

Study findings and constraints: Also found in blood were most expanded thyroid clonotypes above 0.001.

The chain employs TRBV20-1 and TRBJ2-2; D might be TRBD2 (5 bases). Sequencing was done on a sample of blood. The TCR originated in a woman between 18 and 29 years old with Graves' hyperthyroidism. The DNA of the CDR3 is TGCAGTGCTGAGGGTCTCCCTTACAGCGGGGAGCTGTTTTTT. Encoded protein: CSAEGLPYSGELFF.